This passage covers 24 T cell receptor beta chains from one sample sequenced in a study of cytomegalovirus exposure and HLA in healthy donors. 13 Jbeta primers and 60 Vbeta primers were used for the PCR. Sequenced by immunoSEQ multiplex PCR; TCRdb stores in-frame clones only, minus some. The sample consists of about 61,000 clones, around 87% of them appearing once. The sequenced sample consisted of PBMCs. These receptors all stem from a man aged 18 to 30 in good health and CMV-seronegative.

This chain connects TRBV7-9 to TRBJ1-2, with 8 bases lining up with TRBD1. This CDR3 has 14 residues. The germline gives CDR1 SEHNR, CDR2 FQNEAQ (reference sequence). Germline trimming cut 4 bases from V and 7 bases from J; bases unmatched to any gene: 8. The CDR3, as DNA: TGTGCCAGCAGCTCCCCTATAGACAGGGGTGGCTACACCTTC. It translates to CASSSPIDRGGYTF.

This chain uses TRBV4-2 with TRBJ2-7, with TRBD2 matching over 14 bases. Germline CDR1 LGHNA, CDR2 YNFKEQ. This CDR3 has 16 residues. V lost 4 bases, J lost 2 bases, and 4 bases stayed unmatched. In DNA form, the CDR3 reads TGTGCCAGCAGCCCTTTGACTAGCGGGGGGGCCTACGAGCAGTACTTC. Protein product: CASSPLTSGGAYEQYF.

V is TRBV7-2 and J is TRBJ2-7; TRBD1 is a possible D gene (5 bases). Germline CDR1 is SGHTA and CDR2 is FQGNSA. The CDR3 spans 12 residues. Trimming shortened V by 1 base and J by 7 bases, and 8 bases separated the two germline ends. The CDR3 region has the DNA TGTGCCAGCAGCTTAGGACAGTTAGAGCAGTACTTC. It specifies CASSLGQLEQYF.

J is TRBJ1-6 and V is TRBV6-5, with a weak D call TRBD1 (5 bases). Germline loops: CDR1 MNHEY, CDR2 SVGAGI. This CDR3 has 15 amino acids. Trimming stripped 2 bases from V and 7 bases from J, with 12 bases between. CDR3 in amino acids: CASSYGGNGNSPLHF. As DNA, the CDR3 is TGTGCCAGCAGTTACGGGGGGAATGGGAATTCACCCCTCCACTTT.

The chain employs TRBV2 and TRBJ2-7; D may be TRBD2 (6 bases). Germline lookup yields CDR1 SNHLY and CDR2 FYNNEI. V was clipped by 3 bases and J by 0 bases, with 12 bases between them. The CDR3 extends over 15 amino acids. CDR3 nucleotide sequence: TGTGCCAGCAGTGAGGTAGCGGCCCTCTCCTACGAGCAGTACTTC. Translating it yields CASSEVAALSYEQYF.

The V gene is TRBV6-1, the J gene TRBJ2-5, with TRBD2 identical over 8 bases. The V segment lost 0 bases and the J segment 1 base; nucleotides outside the gene matches: 4. Germline V gives CDR1 MNHNS, CDR2 SASEGT. This CDR3 has 16 amino acids. The CDR3 loop is CASSEANGGAQETQYF. The CDR3 coding sequence is TGTGCCAGCAGTGAAGCTAACGGGGGGGCCCAAGAGACCCAGTACTTC.

The chain carries TRBV9 and TRBJ1-6; TRBD1 is a possible D gene (5 bases). The ends were cut back, 0 bases at V and 9 bases at J, with 13 bases in the middle. This CDR3 spans 15 amino acids. CDR1 and CDR2 (germline): SGDLS, YYNGEE. The CDR3 bases are TGTGCCAGCAGCGTAGGGCAGTATAGGGGTTCACCCCTCCACTTT. This sequence encodes CASSVGQYRGSPLHF.

The chain employs TRBV20-1 and TRBJ1-5; 11 bases fit TRBD1. There are 11 residues in the CDR3. V trimming: 5 bases; J trimming: 15 bases; junction bases outside the gene matches: 6. The germline V gene has CDR1 DFQATT and CDR2 SNEGSKA (reference sequence). CDR3 protein: CSAHRTGGPHF. As DNA, the CDR3 is TGCAGTGCTCATAGGACAGGGGGCCCGCATTTT.

The chain is built from TRBV9 and TRBJ1-2; 7 nucleotides agree with TRBD1. Trimming removed 3 bases from V and 4 bases from J; junction bases left unmatched: 6. Germline CDR1 SGDLS, CDR2 YYNGEE. There are 14 residues in the CDR3. CDR3 sequence reads: CASSAQGVIYGYTF. For the CDR3, the DNA is TGTGCCAGCAGCGCGCAGGGGGTCATCTATGGCTACACCTTC.

This clone appeared once. The chain carries TRBV9 and TRBJ2-5; unclear D gene. Trimming removed 0 bases at V and 2 bases at J, with 11 bases between. Germline values: CDR1 SGDLS, CDR2 YYNGEE. This CDR3 region has 15 residues. This CDR3 is CASSVGRILQETQYF. The CDR3 DNA reads as TGTGCCAGCAGCGTAGGGCGGATACTACAAGAGACCCAGTACTTC.

The gene calls are TRBV6-1 and TRBJ1-1, with unresolved D. The germline CDR1 and CDR2 sequences are MNHNS and SASEGT. This CDR3 is built from 14 residues. Trimming left V 3 bases short and J 5 bases short, with 13 bases between. CDR3 nucleotide sequence: TGTGCCAGCAGTGACCCCAGTATGATTACTGAAGCTTTCTTT. Translating it yields CASSDPSMITEAFF.

The chain links TRBV11-3 to TRBJ2-1; 10 nucleotides agree with TRBD1. Germline CDR1 SGHNT, CDR2 YENEEA. CDR3 size: 16 residues. After removal of 5 bases from V and 9 bases from J, the junction contained 13 bases not matched to a gene. CDR3 DNA: TGTGCCAGCAGCCAACGCCGGGGACAGGGGAAGGGTGAGCAGTTCTTC. It is translated as CASSQRRGQGKGEQFF.

The chain uses TRBV5-8 and TRBJ2-7; D remains ambiguous. CDR3 length: 10 residues. Germline lookup yields CDR1 SGHTS and CDR2 YDEGEE. V shed 0 bases and J shed 9 bases, with 4 bases lying between them. This CDR3 reads CASSLGGQYF. The CDR3, as DNA: TGTGCCAGCAGCTTGGGAGGGCAGTACTTC.

The chain uses TRBV13 and TRBJ1-2, with 7 bases fitting TRBD1. V shed 7 bases and J 0 bases; nucleotides not matched to a gene: 5. Germline V lookup: CDR1 PRHDT, CDR2 FYEKMQ (reference sequence). This CDR3 contains 14 residues. This CDR3 is CASKQTGTNYGYTF. CDR3 nucleotide sequence: TGTGCCAGCAAGCAGACAGGGACTAACTATGGCTACACCTTC.

The V gene is TRBV11-3, the J gene TRBJ2-7; a possible D gene is TRBD1 (6 bases). This CDR3 is built from 16 residues. Trimming shortened V by 5 bases and J by 2 bases, and 19 bases separated the two germline ends. Germline CDR1 SGHNT, CDR2 YENEEA. This chain's CDR3 is CASSLSTGPVTYEQYF. CDR3 bases: TGTGCCAGCAGCCTATCGACAGGCCCTGTTACCTACGAGCAGTACTTC. The whole variable domain, remainder taken from reference TRBV11-3 and TRBJ2-7, is EAGVVQSPRYKIIEKKQPVAFWCNPISGHNTLYWYLQNLGQGPELLIRYENEEAVDDSQLPKDRFSAERLKGVDSTLKIQPAELGDSAVYLCASSLSTGPVTYEQYFGPGTRLTVT.

The V and J genes are TRBV5-8 and TRBJ2-5; the match to TRBD2 covers 8 bases. CDR3 length equals 17 residues. The germline V gene encodes CDR1 SGHTS and CDR2 YDEGEE. The V segment lost 2 bases and the J segment 5 bases; nucleotides outside the gene matches: 14. The CDR3 here is CASSFRAGDGSLETQYF. The DNA of the CDR3 is TGTGCCAGCAGCTTCAGAGCGGGGGATGGATCGCTGGAGACCCAGTACTTC.

The CDR3 region is CASSESPQGTQYF. The CDR3 nucleotides read TGCGCCAGCAGTGAGTCGCCGCAGGGGACCCAGTACTTC. The rearrangement joins TRBV10-1 to TRBJ2-5, with D tentatively TRBD1 (5 bases). The CDR3 runs 13 residues. From germline, CDR1 is WNHNN and CDR2 SYGVQD (reference sequence). V was pared by 0 bases and J by 7 bases, with 9 bases between.

V usage is TRBV28 and J usage is TRBJ1-4; D is unresolved. Germline assignment: CDR1 MDHEN and CDR2 SYDVKM. With 4 bases removed from V and 7 bases from J, the gap between germline ends came to 10 bases. This CDR3 is built from 13 residues. CDR3 nucleotides: TGTGCCAGCAGTTCTCCGGGAGGTGAAAAACTGTTTTTT. Protein: CASSSPGGEKLFF.

The chain carries TRBV10-3 and TRBJ1-2; the D gene is possibly TRBD1 (5 bases). The CDR3 has 14 residues. V lost 0 bases and J lost 4, with 9 bases in between. Germline CDR1 is ENHRY and CDR2 is SYGVKD. DNA for the CDR3: TGTGCCATCAGTGAGTCGGGGGGATTCTATGGCTACACCTTC. It specifies CAISESGGFYGYTF.

The chain is built from TRBV6-4 and TRBJ1-1; no clear D. The CDR3 contains 14 residues. Germline V CDR1 and CDR2: MRHNA, SNTAGT. The V and J ends lost 7 bases and 1 base respectively, with 13 bases between them. CDR3 protein: CASKRRAGNTEAFF. The CDR3 nucleotides are TGTGCCAGCAAGAGGAGGGCGGGGAACACTGAAGCTTTCTTT.

This chain connects TRBV10-3 to TRBJ2-1; D perhaps matches TRBD2 (6 bases). Deletions cut 7 bases from V and 6 bases from J, with 16 bases between. The V gene's germline CDR1 is ENHRY and CDR2 SYGVKD. CDR3 length equals 14 residues. The CDR3 region has the DNA TGTGCCATCACTAGCGACCGGACGGGCAATGAGCAGTTCTTC. As protein: CAITSDRTGNEQFF.

The chain joins TRBV19 to TRBJ1-1; the D is unclear. Germline assignment: CDR1 LNHDA and CDR2 SQIVND (reference sequence). Trimming took off 3 bases at V and 1 base at J, with 9 bases between the two ends. The CDR3 runs to 14 residues. Written as DNA, the CDR3 is TGTGCCAGTAGTATGAGGGAGAAGAACACTGAAGCTTTCTTT. Its protein product is CASSMREKNTEAFF.

The V gene is TRBV7-9, the J gene TRBJ1-5; no reliable D call. Trimming left V 1 base short and J 9 bases short, with 13 bases between. In germline, CDR1 is SEHNR, CDR2 FQNEAQ (reference sequence). The CDR3 runs 14 residues. The CDR3 sequence: CASSLDGPSGPQHF. The CDR3 nucleotides are TGTGCCAGCAGCTTAGACGGTCCCTCAGGGCCCCAGCATTTT.

This chain uses TRBV10-2 with TRBJ1-1; D not resolved. Germline lookup yields CDR1 WSHSY and CDR2 SAAADI. The V and J ends lost 7 bases and 0 bases respectively, with 9 bases between them. The CDR3 is 13 residues long. CDR3 coding DNA: TGCGCCAGCAACCCACTTATGAACACTGAAGCTTTCTTT. It translates to CASNPLMNTEAFF.